This is a list of T cell receptor beta chains from one sample in a study of CD8 T cells in ankylosing spondylitis. TCRdb itself ran the 5' RACE reads through MiXCR, one entry per CDR3 protein. The sample has 180,000 or so distinct CDR3 sequences, around a tenth seen once. The material sequenced was blood, either unsorted or a sorted T cell fraction (not recorded which). These receptor sequences come from a male donor with ankylosing spondylitis or in good health (not recorded which). Both conserved end residues are part of each CDR3. D genes are given only for firm matches. Part of the rows lack a size; the others show once, few, many or a class for expanded clones.

d_call clone_size j_call v_call cdr3_aa cdr3_nt
TRBD2 few TRBJ2-7 TRBV5-1 CASSQQLAGGTKQYF TGCGCCAGCAGCCAACAACTAGCGGGAGGCACAAAGCAGTACTTC
TRBD2 few TRBJ2-5 TRBV9 CASSPRGGGAVRETQYF TGTGCCAGCAGCCCACGGGGCGGGGGGGCCGTGAGGGAGACCCAGTACTTC
TRBD1 - TRBJ2-7 TRBV5-1 CASSGGTGAYEQYF TGCGCCAGCAGCGGCGGGACAGGAGCCTACGAGCAGTACTTC
TRBD2 many TRBJ2-3 TRBV28 CATGLAGPDTQYF TGTGCCACTGGACTAGCGGGTCCAGATACGCAGTATTTT
TRBD1 few TRBJ2-7 TRBV5-1 CASSGTGYEYEQYF TGCGCCAGCAGCGGGACAGGGTACGAGTACGAGCAGTACTTC
- - TRBJ2-2 TRBV5-1 CASSLDDYPNTGELFF TGCGCCAGCAGCTTGGACGACTATCCGAACACCGGGGAGCTGTTTTTT
- many TRBJ1-6 TRBV12-3/TRBV12-4 CASREGSYNSPLHF TGTGCCAGCAGAGAAGGGTCCTATAATTCACCCCTCCACTTT
- many TRBJ2-1 TRBV6-6 CASSGSSYNEQFF TGTGCCAGCAGCGGGAGCTCCTACAATGAGCAGTTCTTC
TRBD2 - TRBJ2-3 TRBV11-2 CASSLGRLAGGSSTDTQYF TGTGCCAGCAGCTTAGGTCGGCTAGCGGGAGGGAGTAGCACAGATACGCAGTATTTT
TRBD1 many TRBJ1-2 TRBV20-1 CSAFDRAQIAGGYTF TGCAGTGCCTTCGACAGGGCCCAGATAGCTGGCGGCTACACCTTC
TRBD1 - TRBJ1-1 TRBV6-1 CASTMGPGTGDTEAFF TGTGCCAGCACCATGGGCCCCGGGACAGGTGACACTGAAGCTTTCTTT
- - TRBJ2-5 TRBV12-3/TRBV12-4 CASSLAGGIGETQYF TGTGCCAGCAGTTTGGCCGGGGGCATCGGAGAGACCCAGTACTTC
- few TRBJ2-7 TRBV27 CASSFTLSSYEQYF TGTGCCAGCAGTTTTACGTTGAGCTCCTACGAGCAGTACTTC
- many TRBJ1-6 TRBV12-3/TRBV12-4 CASSTLGALHF TGTGCCAGCAGTACTCTGGGGGCCCTCCACTTT
TRBD1 many TRBJ2-4 TRBV12-3/TRBV12-4 CASSSGTGTLLYF TGTGCCAGCAGTTCGGGGACAGGGACCCTTCTCTACTTC
- few TRBJ1-1 TRBV5-1 CASSYDRPRDTEAFF TGCGCCAGCAGCTACGACAGGCCACGCGACACTGAAGCTTTCTTT
- many TRBJ2-5 TRBV6-5 CASSYGSGLGETQYF TGTGCCAGCAGTTACGGGTCAGGGCTTGGAGAGACCCAGTACTTC
- many TRBJ1-4 TRBV7-2 CASSQRGAATNEKLFF TGTGCCAGCAGCCAGCGAGGGGCTGCAACTAATGAAAAACTGTTTTTT
- - TRBJ1-1 TRBV7-9 CASSSYGRNTEAFF TGTGCCAGCAGCTCCTACGGACGAAACACTGAAGCTTTCTTT
TRBD2 - TRBJ2-1 TRBV11-2 CASSRPGGPYNEQFF TGTGCCAGCAGCCGGCCGGGAGGGCCCTACAATGAGCAGTTCTTC
- many TRBJ2-3 TRBV29-1 CSERASTDTQYF TGCAGCGAGAGGGCCAGCACAGATACGCAGTATTTT
- many TRBJ2-7 TRBV12-3/TRBV12-4 CASSLGRASDEQYF TGTGCCAGCAGTTTGGGCAGGGCGTCCGACGAGCAGTACTTC
TRBD1 - TRBJ1-2 TRBV11-2 CASSLGPGQGGYNYGYTF TGTGCCAGCAGCTTAGGACCGGGACAGGGAGGGTACAACTATGGCTACACCTTC
TRBD1 - TRBJ2-1 TRBV18 CASSPLGTDNEQFF TGTGCCAGCTCACCACTAGGGACAGACAATGAGCAGTTCTTC
TRBD2 many TRBJ2-7 TRBV20-1 CSARDQAGGLSYEQYF TGCAGTGCTAGAGATCAAGCGGGAGGGCTCTCCTACGAGCAGTACTTC
- many TRBJ1-1 TRBV7-2 CASSLTRTRSNTEAFF TGTGCCAGCAGCTTAACGCGGACGAGGAGTAACACTGAAGCTTTCTTT
TRBD1 few TRBJ2-1 TRBV29-1 CSVGTGPREQFF TGCAGCGTCGGGACAGGGCCGCGAGAGCAGTTCTTC
TRBD1 many TRBJ1-2 TRBV12-3/TRBV12-4 CASTYRGRDYGYTF TGTGCCAGCACATACAGGGGTAGGGACTATGGCTACACCTTC
- many TRBJ1-5 TRBV20-1 CSPNDRRNQPQHF TGCAGTCCAAACGACAGGCGAAATCAGCCCCAGCATTTT
- - TRBJ2-7 TRBV11-1 CASSSPGTRGLAGKYEQYF TGTGCCAGCAGCTCTCCAGGCACCAGGGGGCTAGCGGGAAAATACGAGCAGTACTTC
TRBD1 many TRBJ2-3 TRBV24-1 CATSDNTGGTDTQYF TGTGCCACCAGTGACAACACAGGGGGCACAGATACGCAGTATTTT
TRBD2 few TRBJ2-7 TRBV12-5 CASGLVRTSGESYEQYF TGTGCTAGTGGTTTGGTACGGACTAGCGGGGAATCGTACGAGCAGTACTTC
TRBD1 few TRBJ1-1 TRBV18 CASHSLGQGIRTEAFF TGTGCCAGCCACTCCTTGGGACAGGGGATTCGGACTGAAGCTTTCTTT
TRBD2 - TRBJ2-6 TRBV6-5 CASSSYSGGVGANVLTF TGTGCCAGCAGTTCCTATAGCGGGGGGGTCGGGGCCAACGTCCTGACTTTC
- many TRBJ1-6 TRBV6-1 CASNVPRDANSPLHF TGTGCCAGCAATGTCCCCCGGGACGCTAATTCACCCCTCCACTTT
TRBD1 many TRBJ1-3 TRBV7-6 CASSLGPRQGASGNTIYF TGTGCCAGCAGCTTAGGCCCCAGACAGGGGGCATCGGGAAACACCATATATTTT
- many TRBJ2-3 TRBV21-1 CASPPAGRSTDTQYF TGTGCCAGCCCCCCCGCCGGGCGGAGCACAGATACGCAGTATTTT
TRBD1 few TRBJ2-7 TRBV5-6 CASSRQGSSYEQYF TGTGCCAGCAGCAGACAGGGAAGCTCCTACGAGCAGTACTTC
TRBD1 many TRBJ1-1 TRBV27 CASSQGVQAEAFF TGTGCCAGCAGCCAGGGGGTCCAGGCTGAAGCTTTCTTT
TRBD1 few TRBJ2-1 TRBV7-9 CASSSDRGLNEQFF TGTGCCAGCAGCTCGGACAGGGGGCTTAATGAGCAGTTCTTC
TRBD2 many TRBJ2-1 TRBV20-1 CSARGTSGVNEQFF TGCAGTGCTAGAGGGACTAGCGGAGTCAATGAGCAGTTCTTC